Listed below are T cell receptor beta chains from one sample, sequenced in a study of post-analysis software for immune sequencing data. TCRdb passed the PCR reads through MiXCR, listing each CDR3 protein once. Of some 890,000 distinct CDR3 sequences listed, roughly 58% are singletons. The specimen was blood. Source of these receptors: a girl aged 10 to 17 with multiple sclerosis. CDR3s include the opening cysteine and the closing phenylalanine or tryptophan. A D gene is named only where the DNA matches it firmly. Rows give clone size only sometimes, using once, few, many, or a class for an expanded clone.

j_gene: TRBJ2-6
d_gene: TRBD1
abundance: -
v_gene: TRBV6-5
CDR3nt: TGTGCCAGCAGTTACACCCGGGGACAGCACTCTGGGGCCAACGTCCTGACTTTC
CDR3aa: CASSYTRGQHSGANVLTF

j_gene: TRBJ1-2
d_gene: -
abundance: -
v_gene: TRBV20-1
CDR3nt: TGCAGTGCGGGGGGGCGGTATGGCTACACCTTC
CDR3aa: CSAGGRYGYTF

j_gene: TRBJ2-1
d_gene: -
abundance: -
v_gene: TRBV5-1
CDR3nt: TGCGCCAGCAGCACCAGACAAGGGGGGTACAATGAGCAGTTCTTC
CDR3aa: CASSTRQGGYNEQFF

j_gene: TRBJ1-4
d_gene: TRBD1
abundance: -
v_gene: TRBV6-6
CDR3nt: TGTGCCAGCAGTCCCCAGTGGACAGGGAATGAAAAACTGTTTTTT
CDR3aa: CASSPQWTGNEKLFF

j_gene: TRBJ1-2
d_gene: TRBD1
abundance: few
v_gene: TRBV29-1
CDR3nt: TGCAGCGTCGAAAACTCAGGGGGAGGAGGCTACACCTTC
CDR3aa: CSVENSGGGGYTF

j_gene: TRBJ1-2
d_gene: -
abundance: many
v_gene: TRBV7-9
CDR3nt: TGTGCCAGCAGCTTGACAGGTGGCTACACCTTC
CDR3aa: CASSLTGGYTF

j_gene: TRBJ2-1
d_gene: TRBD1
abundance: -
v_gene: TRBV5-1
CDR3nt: TGCGCCAGCACCAGGACAGGGTCCTACGAGCAGTTCTTC
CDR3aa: CASTRTGSYEQFF

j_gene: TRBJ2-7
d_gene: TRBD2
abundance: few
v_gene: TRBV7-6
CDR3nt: TGTGCCAGCAGCTTACGAGCGGGAGGTTCCTACAATGAGCAGTACTTC
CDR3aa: CASSLRAGGSYNEQYF

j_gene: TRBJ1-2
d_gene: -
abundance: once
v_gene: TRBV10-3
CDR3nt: TGTGCCATCAGTGTTAGGCAGGCAGCCCCGACTAACTATGGCTACACCTTC
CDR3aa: CAISVRQAAPTNYGYTF

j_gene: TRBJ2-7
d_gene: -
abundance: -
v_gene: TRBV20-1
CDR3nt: TGCAGTGCTAGAGATCCCATGGGGCGGGTCGGGCAGTACTTC
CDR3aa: CSARDPMGRVGQYF

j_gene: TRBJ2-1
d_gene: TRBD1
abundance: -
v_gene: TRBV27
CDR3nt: TGTGCCAGCAGCTCCGGGACAGGCAATGAGCAGTTCTTC
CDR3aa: CASSSGTGNEQFF

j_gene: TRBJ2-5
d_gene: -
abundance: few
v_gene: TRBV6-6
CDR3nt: TGTGCCAGCAGAGGGGCCTTACAAGAGACCCAGTACTTC
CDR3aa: CASRGALQETQYF

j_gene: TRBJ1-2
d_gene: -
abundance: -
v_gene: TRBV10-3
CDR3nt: TGTGCCATCAGCCCCACAGGTACCAGTCATTATGGCTACACCTTC
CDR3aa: CAISPTGTSHYGYTF

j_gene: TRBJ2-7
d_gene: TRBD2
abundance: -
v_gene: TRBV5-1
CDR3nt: TGCGCCAGCAGCTCGCGGCCCGTGTCTTCGGGAGGTACCTACGAGCAGTACTTC
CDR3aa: CASSSRPVSSGGTYEQYF

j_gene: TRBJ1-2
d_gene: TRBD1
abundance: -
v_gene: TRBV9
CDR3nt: TGTGCCAGAGGGGGCCATTACCGGGATGGCTACACCTTC
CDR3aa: CARGGHYRDGYTF